This TCR beta chain was found in a study of T cell responses to AZD1222 COVID-19 vaccine. Study-level information: Samples with a second dose at about 4 or about 12 weeks were pooled together.

Assay used: immunoSEQ multiplex PCR; TCRdb lists only in-frame clones, some missing. This sample yields approximately 200,000 clones, of which almost 90% are seen a single time; 6% to 8.5% belongs to the top ten. General study results and limits: Baseline seropositives among AZD1222 recipients totaled only five to seven.

The CDR3 length is 14 residues. Trimming stripped 7 bases from V and 5 bases from J, with 14 bases between. The V gene's germline CDR1 is ENHRY and CDR2 SYGVKD. This clone was seen once. Its antigen remains unidentified. This sample comprised peripheral blood, obtained on day 0 of AZD1222 vaccination. The J gene is TRBJ1-4, the V gene TRBV10-3, with D possibly being TRBD1 (6 bases). The source is an adult in good health. Here the CDR3 DNA reads TGTGCCATCATCGCGGGACATGGGAATGAAAAACTGTTTTTT. Translation: CAIIAGHGNEKLFF.